Listed here are 26 T cell receptor beta chains from one sample, sequenced in a study of immune heterogeneity within non-small cell lung tumors. At 550 to 600 ng per sample, bulk tumor genomic DNA provided the template. Several spatially distant biopsies were obtained per primary tumor intraoperatively. Before undergoing curative surgery, patients had newly diagnosed non-small cell lung cancer that was untreated. TCR beta CDR3 was amplified by multiplex PCR, first round around 10 cycles, 32 V and 13 J primers. From the multiplex PCR reads, TCRdb called clonotypes with MiXCR, one entry per CDR3 protein. The table records approximately 2,900 distinct CDR3 sequences, about a quarter of them present only once. Sequenced input: lung tumor tissue. The receptors stem from a female donor with non-small cell lung cancer.

This clonotype is medium-sized by share. This chain connects TRBV6-1 to TRBJ1-5; D might be TRBD1 (5 bases). This CDR3 comprises 13 residues. Germline V gene lookup returns CDR1 MNHNS and CDR2 SASEGT. Between the trimmed V and J ends, which lost 3 bases and 11 bases, there was a span of 14 bases. The CDR3: CASSDRVSSSQHF. Here the CDR3 DNA reads TGTGCCAGCAGTGACAGGGTCTCTTCGTCCCAGCATTTT.

Remarks on this clonotype: Without the conserved terminal phenylalanine or tryptophan, this CDR3 likely stems from a read error. The V and J genes are TRBV29-1 and TRBJ2-1, with a weak D call TRBD1 (6 bases). Trimming cost V 7 bases and J 6 bases, with 10 bases left between them. The germline V gene encodes CDR1 SQVTM and CDR2 ANQGSEA. The CDR3 contains 11 residues. As DNA, the CDR3 is TGCAGCGCCAGACAGGTCAATGAGCAGTTCCTC. Translating it yields CSARQVNEQFL.

This clonotype came up a few times. An end of the junction differs from the germline gene, which may be a read error. The chain couples TRBV7-7 to TRBJ2-7, with 7 bases aligning to TRBD1. Germline V CDR1 and CDR2: SSHAT, FNYEAQ (reference sequence). This CDR3 region has 15 residues. The chain's CDR3 is CASSIRQGSTYEQYF. The CDR3 bases are TGTGCTAGCAGCATAAGACAGGGTTCCACCTACGAGCAGTACTTC.

The rearrangement links TRBV30 to TRBJ1-1; possibly TRBD1 for D (6 bases). The CDR3 is made up of 16 amino acids. CDR1 and CDR2 from the germline V gene are GTSNPN and SVGIG (reference sequence). V gave up 3 bases and J gave up 5 bases, with 22 bases separating them. This chain's CDR3 is CAWREGGISVRTEAFF. The CDR3 DNA follows: TGTGCCTGGAGAGAGGGGGGGATCTCGGTGAGGACTGAAGCTTTCTTT. Complete variable domain (other parts from reference TRBV30 and TRBJ1-1): SQTIHQWPATLVQPVGSPLSLECTVEGTSNPNLYWYRQAAGRGLQLLFYSVGIGQISSEVPQNLSASRPQDRQFILSSKKLLLSDSGFYLCAWREGGISVRTEAFFGQGTRLTVV.

Only a few counts were recorded for this clonotype. V gene TRBV6-1 combines with J gene TRBJ2-2; D is possibly TRBD2 (6 bases). CDR3 length equals 16 residues. The germline gives CDR1 MNHNS, CDR2 SASEGT. V lost 6 bases and J lost 1, with 15 bases in between. CDR3 amino acids: CASSLQVSGNTGELFF. As DNA, the CDR3 is TGTGCCAGCAGCCTCCAGGTTAGCGGGAACACCGGGGAGCTGTTTTTT.

This clonotype is categorized as medium-sized (0.01 to 0.1%). The rearrangement links TRBV27 to TRBJ2-5; perhaps TRBD2 as D (6 bases). This CDR3 region has 12 residues. V was shortened by 6 bases and J by 2 bases, with 7 bases between the two germline ends. In germline, CDR1 is MNHEY, CDR2 SMNVEV (reference sequence). Written as DNA, the CDR3 is TGTGCCAGCAGGGGGGGTCAAGAGACCCAGTACTTC. Translating it yields CASRGGQETQYF.

The chain links TRBV4-1 to TRBJ2-7; the match to TRBD1 covers 10 bases. V lost 5 bases and J lost 2; bases outside the gene matches: 9. Germline CDR1 is MGHRA and CDR2 is YSYEKL. The CDR3 runs to 16 residues. The CDR3 region is CASSNWGQGTPYEQYF. Written as DNA, the CDR3 is TGCGCCAGCAGCAACTGGGGACAGGGGACACCCTACGAGCAGTACTTC.

The gene calls are TRBV5-1 and TRBJ2-2, with D hard to call. This CDR3 contains 14 residues. Trimming took 0 bases from V and 4 from J, leaving 7 bases between them. CDR1 is SGHRS and CDR2 is YFSETQ in the germline V gene. Here the CDR3 DNA reads TGCGCCAGCAGCTTGGAACAGCCCACCGGGGAGCTGTTTTTT. As protein: CASSLEQPTGELFF.

In the case of this clonotype: With a much larger clone just one base away, this may be a read error. This chain uses TRBV24-1 with TRBJ2-7, with D perhaps matching TRBD2 (5 bases). In germline, CDR1 is KGHDR, CDR2 SFDVKD. The CDR3 is 13 amino acids. CDR3 protein: CATSDPGTYEQCF. The CDR3 DNA is TGTGCCACCAGTGACCCGGGAACCTACGAGCAGTGCTTC.

The gene calls are TRBV5-1 and TRBJ2-2, with 7 bases fitting TRBD1. The germline V gene encodes CDR1 SGHRS and CDR2 YFSETQ. The CDR3 is 16 amino acids. The ends lost 0 bases at V and 4 bases at J; junction bases unmatched: 6. The CDR3 here is CASSLGTGVSTGELFF. In DNA form, the CDR3 reads TGCGCCAGCAGCTTGGGTACAGGGGTTTCCACCGGGGAGCTGTTTTTT.

Only a few counts were recorded for this clonotype. V usage is TRBV13 and J usage is TRBJ2-7, with unresolved D. This CDR3 contains 12 residues. The V and J ends lost 7 bases and 6 bases respectively, with 13 bases between them. CDR1 is PRHDT and CDR2 is FYEKMQ in the germline V gene (reference sequence). CDR3 in amino acids: CASIKSGTEQYF. The CDR3 nucleotides read TGTGCCAGCATCAAATCGGGCACCGAGCAGTACTTC.

The chain links TRBV28 to TRBJ1-2; 7 positions match TRBD1. With 7 bases clipped from V and 3 bases from J, the junction kept 11 bases outside the gene matches. The CDR3 extends over 15 amino acids. Germline V gene data show CDR1 as MDHEN and CDR2 as SYDVKM. CDR3 DNA: TGTGCCAGCACCATGGCCCCAGGGGGAGACTATGGCTACACCTTC. Its protein is CASTMAPGGDYGYTF.

This clonotype was found once. This chain connects TRBV20-1 to TRBJ2-1, with TRBD2 matching 7 bases. J lost 9 bases, V lost 1 base, and 15 bases had no gene match. The CDR3 is 16 residues long. Germline loops: CDR1 DFQATT, CDR2 SNEGSKA (reference sequence). As DNA, the CDR3 is TGCAGTGCTAGAGTCGCAGGGACTACCGGACCGGGTGAGCAGTTCTTC. Protein sequence: CSARVAGTTGPGEQFF.

Within the sample, this clonotype is medium-sized. J is TRBJ2-7 and V is TRBV30, with a tentative D call TRBD1 (6 bases). Per the germline V gene, CDR1 is GTSNPN and CDR2 is SVGIG (reference sequence). V lost 3 bases to trimming and J lost 6 bases, with 15 bases between them. The CDR3 totals 13 residues. CDR3 nucleotides: TGTGCCTGGAGCAGGGGCTTCAGCTCCGAGCAGTACTTC. Translating it yields CAWSRGFSSEQYF.

This clonotype was found a few times. V usage is TRBV7-8 and J usage is TRBJ1-2; the D gene is possibly TRBD1 (5 bases). Trimming removed 2 bases at V and 8 bases at J, with 18 bases between. From germline, CDR1 is SGHVS and CDR2 FQNEAQ. This CDR3 region has 15 residues. The CDR3: CASSLRGLGREGYTF. CDR3 coding DNA: TGTGCCAGCAGCTTAAGGGGCTTGGGCCGCGAGGGCTACACCTTC.

V usage is TRBV12-5 and J usage is TRBJ2-1; perhaps TRBD2 as D (7 bases). With 8 bases removed from V and 6 bases from J, the gap between germline ends came to 17 bases. The CDR3 runs 14 residues. The germline gives CDR1 LGHNT, CDR2 FRNRAP. CDR3 nucleotide sequence: TGTGCTAGTAATCCTGGGGGGGGCGGCAATGAGCAGTTCTTC. It specifies CASNPGGGGNEQFF.

A note on this clonotype: A much larger clone lies a single base off, so this may be a read error. The chain carries TRBV12-3 or TRBV12-4 and TRBJ2-7, with TRBD1 identical over 8 bases. J was trimmed by 2 bases and V by 8 bases; bases with no gene match: 8. This CDR3 has 14 residues. CDR3 in DNA: TGTGCCAGCGGAAAAACAGGGGGGCCCTACGAGCAGTACTTC. As protein: CASGKTGGPYEQYF.

V and J are TRBV20-1 and TRBJ1-4; no clear D. CDR1 is DFQATT and CDR2 is SNEGSKA in the germline V gene (reference sequence). The V gene lost 0 bases and the J gene lost 5 bases, with 7 bases spanning the gap. The CDR3 sequence is 13 residues long. The CDR3: CSARDGSNEKLFF. CDR3 nucleotides: TGCAGTGCTAGAGACGGGAGCAATGAAAAACTGTTTTTT.

In this sample, this clonotype is medium-sized. The chain combines TRBV12-3 or TRBV12-4 with TRBJ2-7; D call uncertain. V was cut by 1 base and J by 0 bases, with 10 bases left in between. The CDR3 covers 15 residues. This chain's CDR3 is CASSLDVRVSYEQYF. In DNA, the CDR3 is TGTGCCAGCAGTTTAGACGTTCGGGTCTCCTACGAGCAGTACTTC.

V is TRBV5-1 and J is TRBJ2-1; D possibly matches TRBD1 or TRBD2 (5 bases each). The germline V gene encodes CDR1 SGHRS and CDR2 YFSETQ. V lost 4 bases and J lost 7, with 18 bases in between. There are 15 residues in the CDR3. The CDR3 region is CASSNRDGLENEQFF. The DNA of the CDR3 is TGCGCCAGCAGCAATCGGGACGGATTAGAGAATGAGCAGTTCTTC.

This clonotype was picked up a small number of times. The gene calls are TRBV5-1 and TRBJ2-7, with 10 bases aligning to TRBD1. The CDR3 is 15 residues long. J was trimmed by 5 bases and V by 3 bases; bases with no gene match: 8. The germline V gene encodes CDR1 SGHRS and CDR2 YFSETQ. The DNA of the CDR3 is TGCGCCAGCAGCTCTGCCGGGACAGGGGAAAACGAGCAGTACTTC. Amino acids: CASSSAGTGENEQYF.

The rearrangement joins TRBV28 to TRBJ1-1, with D hard to call. In germline, CDR1 is MDHEN, CDR2 SYDVKM. V was clipped by 3 bases and J by 3 bases, with 11 bases between them. CDR3 length: 14 residues. The CDR3 spells CASSLGVWDTEAFF. CDR3 in DNA: TGTGCCAGCAGTTTGGGAGTCTGGGACACTGAAGCTTTCTTT.

This clonotype is categorized as large (0.1 to 1%). The chain employs TRBV24-1 and TRBJ2-3, with D tentatively TRBD1 or TRBD2 (6 bases each). There are 17 residues in the CDR3. Trimming shortened V by 0 bases and J by 2 bases, and 14 bases separated the two germline ends. Germline V CDR1 and CDR2: KGHDR, SFDVKD. The CDR3 DNA sequence: TGTGCCACCAGTGATTTGGGGGGGCGTGGAGACACAGATACGCAGTATTTT. This encodes CATSDLGGRGDTDTQYF.

V is TRBV12-3 or TRBV12-4 and J is TRBJ2-7, with 7 bases matching TRBD1. J lost 2 bases, V lost 4 bases, and 5 bases had no gene match. The CDR3 consists of 14 residues. CDR3 amino acids: CASSSSGQTYEQYF. In nucleotides, the CDR3 is TGTGCCAGCAGTTCCTCGGGACAGACCTACGAGCAGTACTTC.

The chain carries TRBV4-1 and TRBJ2-1; 10 bases are a match to TRBD1. The germline gives CDR1 MGHRA, CDR2 YSYEKL. This CDR3 comprises 17 residues. The V and J ends lost 0 bases and 2 bases, in that order; junction bases with no gene match: 4. CDR3 protein: CASSQDQGTGAYNEQFF. As DNA, the CDR3 is TGCGCCAGCAGCCAAGATCAGGGGACAGGGGCCTACAATGAGCAGTTCTTC.

The chain uses TRBV9 and TRBJ1-2; a weak D match, TRBD1 (6 bases). The CDR3 extends over 13 amino acids. Germline CDR1 and CDR2: SGDLS and YYNGEE. Trimming stripped 7 bases from V and 4 bases from J, with 14 bases between. CDR3 DNA: TGTGCCAGCGGACGGGGGGCGGCCTATGGCTACACCTTC. Translation: CASGRGAAYGYTF.